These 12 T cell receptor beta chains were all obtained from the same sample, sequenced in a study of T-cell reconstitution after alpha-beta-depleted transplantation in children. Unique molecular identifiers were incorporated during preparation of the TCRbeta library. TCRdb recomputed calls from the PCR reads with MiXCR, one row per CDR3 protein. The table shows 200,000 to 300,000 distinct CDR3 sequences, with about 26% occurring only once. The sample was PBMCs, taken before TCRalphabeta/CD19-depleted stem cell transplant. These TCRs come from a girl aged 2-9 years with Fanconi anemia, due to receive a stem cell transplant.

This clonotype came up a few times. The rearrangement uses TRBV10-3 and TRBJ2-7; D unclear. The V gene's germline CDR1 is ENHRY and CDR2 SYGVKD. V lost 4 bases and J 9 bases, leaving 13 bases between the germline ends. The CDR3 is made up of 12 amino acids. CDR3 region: CAISGVGMGQYF. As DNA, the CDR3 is TGTGCCATCAGTGGTGTGGGGATGGGGCAGTACTTC.

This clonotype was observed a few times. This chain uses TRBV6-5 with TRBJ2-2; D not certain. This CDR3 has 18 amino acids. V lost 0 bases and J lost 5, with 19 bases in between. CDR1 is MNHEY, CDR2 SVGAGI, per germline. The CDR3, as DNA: TGTGCCAGCAGTTACTCGAGCAGTGAGCTAGAGGTGACCGGGGAGCTGTTTTTT. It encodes CASSYSSSELEVTGELFF.

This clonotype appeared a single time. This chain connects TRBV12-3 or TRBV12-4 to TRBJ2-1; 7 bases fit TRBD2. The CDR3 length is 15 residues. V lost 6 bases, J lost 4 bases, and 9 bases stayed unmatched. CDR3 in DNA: TGTGCCAGCAGAGTTACTGGGGGGGGGTACAATGAGCAGTTCTTC. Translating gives CASRVTGGGYNEQFF.

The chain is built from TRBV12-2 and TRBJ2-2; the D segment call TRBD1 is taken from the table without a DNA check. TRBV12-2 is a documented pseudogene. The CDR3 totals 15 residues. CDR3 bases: TGTGCAAGTCGATTTGACAGGGTGAACACCGGGGAGCTGTTTTTT. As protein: CASRFDRVNTGELFF.

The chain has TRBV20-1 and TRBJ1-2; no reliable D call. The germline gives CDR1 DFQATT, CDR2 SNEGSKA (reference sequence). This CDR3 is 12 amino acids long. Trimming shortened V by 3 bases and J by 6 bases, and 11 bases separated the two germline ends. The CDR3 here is CSARRVDDGYTF. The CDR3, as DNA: TGCAGTGCTAGGAGGGTGGATGATGGCTACACCTTC.

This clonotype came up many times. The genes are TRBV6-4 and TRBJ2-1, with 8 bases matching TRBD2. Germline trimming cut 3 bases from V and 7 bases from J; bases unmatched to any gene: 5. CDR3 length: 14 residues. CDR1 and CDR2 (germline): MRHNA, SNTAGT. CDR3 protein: CASSEVAGSNEQFF. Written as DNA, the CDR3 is TGTGCCAGCAGTGAGGTAGCGGGAAGTAATGAGCAGTTCTTC.

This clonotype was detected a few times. The CDR3 DNA reads as TGTGCCACCAGCAGAGATGGCCGGGGGGGAAGCAAAAACATTCAGTACTTC. Translated, it gives CATSRDGRGGSKNIQYF. This chain joins TRBV15 and TRBJ2-4, with 8 positions matching TRBD2. The J segment lost 3 bases and the V segment lost 0 bases, leaving 7 bases of the junction unmatched. Germline assignment: CDR1 LNHNV and CDR2 YYDKDF (reference sequence). CDR3 length: 17 amino acids.

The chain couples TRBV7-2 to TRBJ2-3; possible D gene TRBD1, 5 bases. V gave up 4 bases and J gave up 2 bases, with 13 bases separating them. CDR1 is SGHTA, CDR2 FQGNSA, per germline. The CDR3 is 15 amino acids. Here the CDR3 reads CASSSLGADTDTQYF. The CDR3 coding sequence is TGTGCCAGCAGCTCCCTAGGGGCGGACACAGATACGCAGTATTTT.

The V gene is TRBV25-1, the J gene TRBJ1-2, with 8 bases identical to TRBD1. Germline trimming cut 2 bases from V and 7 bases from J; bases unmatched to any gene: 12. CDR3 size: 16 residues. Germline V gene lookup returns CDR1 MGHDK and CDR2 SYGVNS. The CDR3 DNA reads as TGTGCCAGCAGTGAACTCTCAGGGGGCTTAGTGGTTGGCTACACCTTC. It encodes CASSELSGGLVVGYTF.

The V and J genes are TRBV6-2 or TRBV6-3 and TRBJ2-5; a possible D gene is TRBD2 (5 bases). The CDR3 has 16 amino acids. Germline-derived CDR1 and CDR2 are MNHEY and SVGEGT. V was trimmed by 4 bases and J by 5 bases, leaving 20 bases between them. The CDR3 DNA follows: TGTGCCAGCAGTTCTATTAGCGCGCCAGAGGAGGAGACCCAGTACTTC. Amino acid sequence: CASSSISAPEEETQYF.

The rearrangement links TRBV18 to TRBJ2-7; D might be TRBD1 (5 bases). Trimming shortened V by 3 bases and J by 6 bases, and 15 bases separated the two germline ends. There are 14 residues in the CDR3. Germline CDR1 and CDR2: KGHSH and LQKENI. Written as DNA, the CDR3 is TGTGCCAGCTCACCGTCCGAAAAGGGGCTCGAGCAGTACTTC. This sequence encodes CASSPSEKGLEQYF.

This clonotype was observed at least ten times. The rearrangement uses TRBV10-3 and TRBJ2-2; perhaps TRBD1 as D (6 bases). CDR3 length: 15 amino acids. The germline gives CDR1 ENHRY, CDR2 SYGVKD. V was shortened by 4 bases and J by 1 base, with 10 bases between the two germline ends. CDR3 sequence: CAISGVQGNTGELFF. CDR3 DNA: TGTGCCATCAGTGGGGTACAGGGGAACACCGGGGAGCTGTTTTTT.